This TCR beta chain was recorded in a study of T cell repertoires in cytomegalovirus infection. Turning to the study itself: Selection of CMV epitopes for the study included recently identified HLA-C-restricted and well-studied HLA-B-restricted ones. It was the public TCR beta signatures that indicated both CMV infection and matching HLA type.

In regard to this clonotype: The antigen remains undetermined.

TCRdb re-derived calls from the reads in MiXCR, one entry per CDR3 protein. The data show about 100,000 distinct CDR3 sequences, roughly 39% seen once. The study, taken as a whole, reports: HLA-C-restricted CMV-specific TCR beta clonotypes prevailed in the ex vivo response.

The sample here was CD8+ T cells from cultured PBMCs, taken from culture after CMV antigen stimulation. This clonotype was sampled from a human donor in good health (CMV status not recorded). Some clones in this sample may be carry-over from other donors' samples.

As DNA, the CDR3 is TGTGCCAGCAGCTTAGAAGACAAGGCAGGGGAGCTGTTTTTT. Translated, it gives CASSLEDKAGELFF. J is TRBJ2-2 and V is TRBV7-6; D not resolved. Trimming removed 1 base at V and 8 bases at J, with 11 bases between. Germline V gene sequence: CDR1 SGHVS, CDR2 FNYEAQ. There are 14 residues in the CDR3.